One sample yielded the 23 T cell receptor beta chains listed below, sequenced in a study of glioma-infiltrating T cells. Amplification of TCR alpha and beta CDR3 regions from RNA used iRepertoire nested multiplex PCR. TCRdb re-called the multiplex PCR reads through MiXCR, storing one row per CDR3 protein. The table lists tens of thousands of distinct CDR3 sequences, 20% to 25% of them singletons. The sequencing input was glioma tissue, nonneoplastic brain tissue, or PBMCs (not recorded which). These receptors all stem from a human donor with low-grade glioma or glioblastoma, undergoing nonglioma brain surgery, or in good health (not recorded which).

The V call is TRBV5-5, the J call TRBJ2-3; D is ambiguous. Germline assignment: CDR1 SGHKS and CDR2 YYEKEE (reference sequence). Trimming removed 0 bases from V and 4 bases from J, with 12 bases in between. CDR3 length: 15 residues. The CDR3 DNA sequence: TGTGCCAGCAGCTTGGACGAGCAGATGGCAGATACGCAGTATTTT. Amino acids: CASSLDEQMADTQYF.

The rearrangement joins TRBV2 to TRBJ1-1; D is uncertain. V was clipped by 0 bases and J by 0 bases, with 14 bases between them. The CDR3 spans 17 residues. Germline CDR1 SNHLY, CDR2 FYNNEI. The CDR3 DNA reads TGTGCCAGCAGTGAAGCGAGAGGGTCACACATGAACACTGAAGCTTTCTTT. Translating it yields CASSEARGSHMNTEAFF.

This clonotype showed up many times. The chain joins TRBV7-2 to TRBJ2-3; D may be TRBD1 (6 bases). Per germline, CDR1 SGHTA and CDR2 FQGNSA. CDR3 size: 14 residues. Trimming left V 3 bases short and J 1 base short, with 8 bases between. CDR3 nucleotides: TGTGCCAGCAGCTTGCAGGGGCGCACAGATACGCAGTATTTT. This codes for CASSLQGRTDTQYF.

For this clonotype: Being one base from a much bigger clone, this may be a read error. In DNA form, the CDR3 reads TGTGCCATTAGTCAGCGGGGGAGTCACACTGAAGCTTTCTTT. Translated: CAISQRGSHTEAFF. The chain links TRBV19 to TRBJ1-1; possibly TRBD1 for D (5 bases). The CDR3 consists of 14 residues. The germline gives CDR1 LNHDA, CDR2 SQIVND (reference sequence).

In its sample, this clonotype was seen many times. The rearrangement links TRBV20-1 to TRBJ2-7, with D perhaps TRBD1 (6 bases). The V end was cut by 0 bases, the J end by 3 bases, with 12 bases between. The CDR3 has 14 amino acids. Germline V gene lookup returns CDR1 DFQATT and CDR2 SNEGSKA (reference sequence). The CDR3 here is CSARDLRGNYEQYF. Here the CDR3 DNA reads TGCAGTGCTAGAGATTTAAGGGGGAACTACGAGCAGTACTTC.

V and J are TRBV7-7 and TRBJ2-2, with a possible D match to TRBD1 (6 bases). Per the germline V gene, CDR1 is SSHAT and CDR2 is FNYEAQ (reference sequence). The V end lost 2 bases, the J end lost 4 bases, and 11 bases lay between the germline ends. CDR3 size: 15 residues. CDR3 loop: CASSLTQGPTGELFF. The CDR3 region has the DNA TGTGCCAGCAGCTTAACACAGGGACCCACCGGGGAGCTGTTTTTT.

This clonotype was found many times. J is TRBJ1-5 and V is TRBV18; weak D call: TRBD1 (5 bases). Trimming cost V 4 bases and J 1 base, with 8 bases left between them. The CDR3 contains 14 residues. Germline V gene lookup returns CDR1 KGHSH and CDR2 LQKENI. CDR3 region: CASSHGTSNQPQHF. In nucleotides, the CDR3 is TGTGCCAGCTCACACGGGACGAGCAATCAGCCCCAGCATTTT.

A word on this clonotype: A read error may be the cause here, since a much bigger clone is one base away. J is TRBJ1-2 and V is TRBV12-3 or TRBV12-4; no clear D gene. The CDR3 loop spans 12 amino acids. V was trimmed by 4 bases and J by 8 bases, leaving 11 bases between them. CDR3: CASSSRIGGYTF. The CDR3 DNA is TGTGCCAGCAGTTCGCGGATAGGAGGCTACACCTTC.

This clonotype was picked up many times. This chain links TRBV19 with TRBJ1-4; 9 bases line up with TRBD1. Germline assignment: CDR1 LNHDA and CDR2 SQIVND (reference sequence). The J segment lost 8 bases and the V segment lost 7 bases, leaving 8 bases of the junction unmatched. The CDR3 covers 14 residues. CDR3 residues: CASNTGTGKEKLFF. In DNA form, the CDR3 reads TGTGCCAGTAATACCGGGACAGGGAAGGAAAAACTGTTTTTT.

V gene TRBV7-2 combines with J gene TRBJ2-5; 15 bases fit TRBD2. The germline V gene encodes CDR1 SGHTA and CDR2 FQGNSA. After removal of 3 bases from V and 11 bases from J, the junction contained 4 bases not matched to a gene. The length of the CDR3 is 14 residues. CDR3: CASSFGLAGGGQYF. For the CDR3, the DNA is TGTGCCAGCAGCTTCGGACTAGCGGGGGGGGGGCAGTACTTC.

This clonotype was picked up many times. This chain links TRBV3-1 with TRBJ2-7; the D gene could be TRBD1 or TRBD2 (5 bases each). The germline V gene encodes CDR1 LGHDT and CDR2 YNNKEL (reference sequence). The V end was cut by 0 bases, the J end by 5 bases, with 20 bases between. This CDR3 has 17 residues. The CDR3 region is CASSQDRSRWGSDEQYF. The CDR3 DNA is TGTGCCAGCAGCCAAGATAGGTCCCGTTGGGGGAGCGACGAGCAGTACTTC.

J is TRBJ1-4 and V is TRBV10-3; D gene uncertain. CDR1 is ENHRY and CDR2 is SYGVKD in the germline V gene. The CDR3 sequence is 14 residues long. V gave up 4 bases and J gave up 7 bases, with 13 bases separating them. The CDR3 protein is CAISGGGGSEKLFF. CDR3 nucleotide sequence: TGTGCCATCAGTGGGGGTGGCGGCAGTGAAAAACTGTTTTTT.

At least ten counts were recorded for this clonotype. The chain has TRBV12-3 or TRBV12-4 and TRBJ1-3; 8 bases fit TRBD1. The CDR3 totals 16 residues. V shed 7 bases, J shed 2 bases, and the junction held 10 bases outside the gene matches. In DNA form, the CDR3 reads TGTGCCAGCAACCCCGGGACAGGCGGACCTGGAAACACCATATATTTT. Translating it yields CASNPGTGGPGNTIYF.

The rearrangement uses TRBV6-6 and TRBJ1-1; D call uncertain. The CDR3 consists of 14 residues. Germline loops: CDR1 MNHNY, CDR2 SVGAGI (reference sequence). The ends were cut back, 0 bases at V and 8 bases at J, with 13 bases in the middle. CDR3 in amino acids: CASSYSAGVMEAFF. The DNA for the CDR3 is TGTGCCAGCAGTTACTCGGCAGGCGTGATGGAAGCTTTCTTT.

The table lists this clonotype with many counts. This chain uses TRBV20-1 with TRBJ1-1; perhaps TRBD1 as D (5 bases). This CDR3 comprises 14 residues. Germline V gene lookup returns CDR1 DFQATT and CDR2 SNEGSKA (reference sequence). Trimming removed 5 bases at V and 2 bases at J, with 15 bases between. CDR3 nucleotide sequence: TGCAGTGCTCTGGCGACTAGGGGTAACACTGAAGCTTTCTTT. It yields the protein CSALATRGNTEAFF.

The chain recombines TRBV11-2 with TRBJ2-1, with 7 bases identical to TRBD1. Germline assignment: CDR1 SGHAT and CDR2 FQNNGV. Trimming took 7 bases from V and 8 from J; bases not matched to a gene: 8. This CDR3 is built from 13 residues. The chain's CDR3 is CASNRQGAYEQFF. CDR3 DNA sequence: TGTGCCAGCAACAGACAGGGTGCCTATGAGCAGTTCTTC. Filled out from reference TRBV11-2 and TRBJ2-1, the complete variable domain reads EAGVAQSPRYKIIEKRQSVAFWCNPISGHATLYWYQQILGQGPKLLIQFQNNGVVDDSQLPKDRFSAERLKGVDSTLKIQPAKLEDSAVYLCASNRQGAYEQFFGPGTRLTVL.

This clonotype was counted many times. The V call is TRBV27, the J call TRBJ1-1; TRBD1 might be the D (6 bases). V was pared by 6 bases and J by 2 bases, with 16 bases between. CDR1 MNHEY and CDR2 SMNVEV come from the germline V gene (reference sequence). There are 15 residues in the CDR3. CDR3 coding DNA: TGTGCCAGCAGGGCCGGGGGGGCCCCAAACACTGAAGCTTTCTTT. The encoded protein is CASRAGGAPNTEAFF.

At least ten counts were recorded for this clonotype. The chain is built from TRBV3-1 and TRBJ2-1, with a weak D call TRBD2 (6 bases). Trimming cost V 6 bases and J 7 bases, with 10 bases left between them. CDR1 LGHDT and CDR2 YNNKEL come from the germline V gene (reference sequence). This CDR3 is 12 amino acids long. The DNA of the CDR3 is TGTGCCAGCAGGGCTGGGGGGAATGAGCAGTTCTTC. Translated: CASRAGGNEQFF.

By its share, this clonotype is medium-sized. The DNA for the CDR3 is TGCAGTGCTAACGGGGGGAATCAGCCCCAGCATTTT. This gives the protein CSANGGNQPQHF. The chain combines TRBV20-1 with TRBJ1-5; TRBD1 is a possible D gene (5 bases). Germline V lookup: CDR1 DFQATT, CDR2 SNEGSKA (reference sequence). Trimming pared 4 bases from V and 4 bases from J, leaving 8 bases between. The CDR3 sequence is 12 residues long.

V is TRBV27 and J is TRBJ1-1; perhaps TRBD1 as D (5 bases). Trimming took off 6 bases at V and 6 bases at J, with 17 bases between the two ends. CDR1 and CDR2 from the germline V gene are MNHEY and SMNVEV (reference sequence). CDR3 length: 14 residues. CDR3 DNA: TGTGCCAGCAGATTCGTGGGGGGGTTGGCTGAAGCTTTCTTT. Encoded protein: CASRFVGGLAEAFF.

In this sample, this clonotype turned up many times. The rearrangement joins TRBV15 to TRBJ2-7; no definite D call. The germline V gene has CDR1 LNHNV and CDR2 YYDKDF (reference sequence). V lost 0 bases and J 3 bases, leaving 6 bases between the germline ends. The CDR3 has 13 residues. The CDR3 loop reads CATSREGHYEQYF. The CDR3 bases are TGTGCCACCAGCAGAGAAGGTCACTACGAGCAGTACTTC.

As to this clonotype: It may be a read error: a sequence one base away is much more abundant. The chain combines TRBV7-2 with TRBJ1-1; D not resolved. CDR1 and CDR2 from the germline V gene are SGHTA and FQGNSA. The CDR3 runs to 12 residues. Trimming cost V 1 base and J 14 bases, with 14 bases left between them. The CDR3 loop reads CASSLGSTQWFF. CDR3 bases: TGTGCCAGCAGCTTAGGATCCACTCAGTGGTTCTTT. The full variable domain, with the rest looked up from reference TRBV7-2 and TRBJ1-1, is GAGVSQSPSNKVTEKGKDVELRCDPISGHTALYWYRQSLGQGLEFLIYFQGNSAPDKSGLPSDRFSAERTGGSVSTLTIQRTQQEDSAVYLCASSLGSTQWFFGQGTRLTVV.

This clonotype was counted ten times or more. The chain recombines TRBV5-1 with TRBJ1-6; D is uncertain. The germline CDR1 and CDR2 sequences are SGHRS and YFSETQ. CDR3 length equals 12 residues. V was clipped by 0 bases and J by 8 bases, with 3 bases between them. CDR3: CASSLEHSPLHF. CDR3 coding DNA: TGCGCCAGCAGCTTGGAGCATTCACCCCTCCACTTT.